The next 26 T cell receptor beta chains were all read from a single sample in a study of blood T cell repertoires in COVID-19. Generated by immunoSEQ multiplex PCR, the TCRdb table keeps only in-frame clones and is missing some. Here the sample spans about 310,000 clones, 90% being singletons. The sequenced sample was peripheral blood. The receptor set was obtained from a woman between 35 and 50 years old with COVID-19, enrolled during active disease.

This rearrangement joins TRBV5-1 to TRBJ1-5, with a tentative D call TRBD1 (6 bases). The CDR3 is made up of 12 amino acids. Germline V CDR1 and CDR2: SGHRS, YFSETQ. Trimming shortened V by 6 bases and J by 5 bases, and 9 bases separated the two germline ends. The CDR3 sequence is CASKTGYQPQHF. The DNA for the CDR3 is TGCGCCAGCAAGACAGGCTATCAGCCCCAGCATTTT. The variable domain in full, completed from reference TRBV5-1 and TRBJ1-5, reads KAGVTQTPRYLIKTRGQQVTLSCSPISGHRSVSWYQQTPGQGLQFLFEYFSETQRNKGNFPGRFSGRQFSNSRSEMNVSTLELGDSALYLCASKTGYQPQHFGDGTRLSIL.

This chain uses TRBV24-1 with TRBJ2-1, with 11 bases identical to TRBD2. The CDR3 is made up of 17 amino acids. CDR1 is KGHDR and CDR2 is SFDVKD in the germline V gene. V trimming: 4 bases; J trimming: 1 base; junction bases outside the gene matches: 5. CDR3 residues: CATSDAGTSGSYNEQFF. CDR3 DNA: TGTGCCACCAGTGACGCTGGGACTAGCGGATCCTACAATGAGCAGTTCTTC.

The chain has TRBV28 and TRBJ2-3; 13 bases align to TRBD2. The CDR3 covers 14 residues. Looked up from germline, CDR1 is MDHEN and CDR2 is SYDVKM. V trimming: 10 bases; J trimming: 4 bases; junction bases outside the gene matches: 5. In DNA form, the CDR3 reads TGTGCCACCGGAGGGACTAGCGGGGCAGATACGCAGTATTTT. Translation gives CATGGTSGADTQYF.

The sample holds one count of this clone. The chain uses TRBV6-5 and TRBJ2-7; 10 bases line up with TRBD1. In germline, CDR1 is MNHEY, CDR2 SVGAGI. The J segment lost 3 bases and the V segment lost 6 bases, leaving 8 bases of the junction unmatched. The CDR3 spans 15 residues. CDR3 bases: TGTGCCAGCAGGGTCCCGGGACAGGGGTTCTACGAGCAGTACTTC. Its translation: CASRVPGQGFYEQYF.

The genes are TRBV27 and TRBJ1-1; tentatively, D is TRBD1 (6 bases). The CDR3 contains 17 residues. V was pared by 2 bases and J by 3 bases, with 19 bases between. The germline CDR1 and CDR2 sequences are MNHEY and SMNVEV (reference sequence). CDR3 sequence: CASSLSQGAGGHTEAFF. The CDR3 DNA follows: TGTGCCAGCAGTTTAAGTCAGGGAGCCGGGGGGCACACTGAAGCTTTCTTT.

V and J are TRBV20-1 and TRBJ1-5; D may be TRBD1 (5 bases). Germline V CDR1 and CDR2: DFQATT, SNEGSKA (reference sequence). This CDR3 is built from 13 residues. Between the trimmed V and J ends, which lost 3 bases and 3 bases, there was a span of 9 bases. The CDR3 region is CSASRGPNQPQHF. CDR3 coding DNA: TGCAGTGCTAGTAGGGGTCCCAATCAGCCCCAGCATTTT.

The chain combines TRBV5-1 with TRBJ1-1; possibly TRBD1 for D (6 bases). The V gene lost 6 bases and the J gene lost 1 base, with 13 bases spanning the gap. CDR1 is SGHRS and CDR2 is YFSETQ in the germline V gene. This CDR3 has 14 residues. CDR3 DNA sequence: TGCGCCAGCACCCCGGCGGGGGCGAACACTGAAGCTTTCTTT. This sequence encodes CASTPAGANTEAFF.

In this sample, this clone turned up a few times. Other nucleotide sequences in the sample specify the same CDR3. The chain recombines TRBV7-9 with TRBJ1-5; a weak D match, TRBD1 (6 bases). The V gene's germline CDR1 is SEHNR and CDR2 FQNEAQ (reference sequence). The CDR3 consists of 14 residues. Trimming stripped 5 bases from V and 1 base from J, with 9 bases between. The CDR3 loop reads CASSPTGSNQPQHF. In DNA form, the CDR3 reads TGTGCCAGCAGCCCTACAGGGAGCAATCAGCCCCAGCATTTT.

This chain uses TRBV19 with TRBJ2-7; 9 nucleotides line up with TRBD1. This CDR3 has 20 residues. The V segment lost 0 bases and the J segment 4 bases; nucleotides outside the gene matches: 19. The germline gives CDR1 LNHDA, CDR2 SQIVND (reference sequence). CDR3 sequence: CASSIDPPGQGLGRGYEQYF. DNA for the CDR3: TGTGCCAGTAGTATAGATCCGCCGGGACAGGGTCTTGGAAGGGGATACGAGCAGTACTTC.

The rearrangement links TRBV5-5 to TRBJ2-3; weak D call: TRBD1 (6 bases). The CDR3 loop spans 12 amino acids. The germline V gene encodes CDR1 SGHKS and CDR2 YYEKEE (reference sequence). V lost 4 bases and J lost 6, with 9 bases in between. The CDR3 loop reads CASSVTGDTQYF. The CDR3 nucleotides read TGTGCCAGCAGCGTAACAGGGGATACGCAGTATTTT. The variable domain in full, with the rest retrieved from reference TRBV5-5 and TRBJ2-3, is DAGVTQSPTHLIKTRGQQVTLRCSPISGHKSVSWYQQVLGQGPQFIFQYYEKEERGRGNFPDRFSARQFPNYSSELNVNALLLGDSALYLCASSVTGDTQYFGPGTRLTVL.

The chain joins TRBV6-2 or TRBV6-3 to TRBJ2-1; D gene ambiguous. Trimming removed 6 bases from V and 8 bases from J, with 14 bases in between. CDR1 is MNHEY and CDR2 is SVGEGT in the germline V gene. The CDR3 runs 13 residues. The CDR3 spells CASSPVYSHEQFF. CDR3 nucleotide sequence: TGTGCCAGCAGCCCCGTGTATTCCCATGAGCAGTTCTTC.

The chain is built from TRBV19 and TRBJ1-6; D perhaps matches TRBD1 (5 bases). The germline V gene encodes CDR1 LNHDA and CDR2 SQIVND (reference sequence). This CDR3 has 16 amino acids. Trimming removed 2 bases at V and 3 bases at J, with 11 bases between. CDR3 coding DNA: TGTGCCAGTAGTATATCACAGGCCAACTATAATTCACCCCTCCACTTT. This codes for CASSISQANYNSPLHF.

The sample holds one count of this clone. The chain combines TRBV7-9 with TRBJ2-3; a possible D gene is TRBD1 (6 bases). The CDR3 spans 16 residues. Trimming cost V 2 bases and J 2 bases, with 14 bases left between them. The germline V gene has CDR1 SEHNR and CDR2 FQNEAQ (reference sequence). The CDR3 DNA follows: TGTGCCAGCAGCTTAAGAAGCAGGGGAATCACAGATACGCAGTATTTT. Translation gives CASSLRSRGITDTQYF. The full variable domain, in which reference TRBV7-9 and TRBJ2-3 provide the parts outside the CDR3, is DTGVSQNPRHKITKRGQNVTFRCDPISEHNRLYWYRQTLGQGPEFLTYFQNEAQLEKSRLLSDRFSAERPKGSFSTLEIQRTEQGDSAMYLCASSLRSRGITDTQYFGPGTRLTVL.

The V and J genes are TRBV19 and TRBJ1-5; D remains ambiguous. Germline loops: CDR1 LNHDA, CDR2 SQIVND (reference sequence). Trimming cost V 5 bases and J 0 bases, with 14 bases left between them. There are 16 residues in the CDR3. The CDR3 loop reads CASSRTGTTSNQPQHF. The CDR3 DNA sequence: TGTGCCAGTAGTCGGACGGGAACAACTAGCAATCAGCCCCAGCATTTT. Together with reference TRBV19 and TRBJ1-5, the CDR3 gives the full variable domain: DGGITQSPKYLFRKEGQNVTLSCEQNLNHDAMYWYRQDPGQGLRLIYYSQIVNDFQKGDIAEGYSVSREKKESFPLTVTSAQKNPTAFYLCASSRTGTTSNQPQHFGDGTRLSIL.

The rearrangement links TRBV3-1 (or the pseudogene TRBV3-2) to TRBJ2-2, with 13 bases aligning to TRBD2. This CDR3 comprises 20 residues. Germline V CDR1 and CDR2: LGHDT, YNNKEL (reference sequence). Trimming removed 5 bases from V and 1 base from J; junction bases left unmatched: 13. CDR3 coding DNA: TGTGCCAGCAGCGTACGCCCTATTTGGACTAGCGGGGGGAACACCGGGGAGCTGTTTTTT. It translates to CASSVRPIWTSGGNTGELFF.

The genes are TRBV10-3 and TRBJ1-1; perhaps TRBD1 as D (6 bases). Trimming cost V 6 bases and J 0 bases, with 11 bases left between them. Looked up from germline, CDR1 is ENHRY and CDR2 is SYGVKD. This CDR3 has 14 residues. The CDR3, as DNA: TGTGCCATCAGCAGGGGCCCGATGAACACTGAAGCTTTCTTT. Amino acid sequence: CAISRGPMNTEAFF.

V is TRBV9 and J is TRBJ1-1; D not certain. CDR3 length: 13 residues. Germline loops: CDR1 SGDLS, CDR2 YYNGEE. Trimming removed 2 bases from V and 0 bases from J, with 5 bases in between. The CDR3 bases are TGTGCCAGCAGCGTTAAGCTGAACACTGAAGCTTTCTTT. Translation: CASSVKLNTEAFF. Supplemented by reference TRBV9 and TRBJ1-1, the full variable domain reads DSGVTQTPKHLITATGQRVTLRCSPRSGDLSVYWYQQSLDQGLQFLIQYYNGEERAKGNILERFSAQQFPDLHSELNLSSLELGDSALYFCASSVKLNTEAFFGQGTRLTVV.

The rearrangement joins TRBV15 to TRBJ2-1, with 12 bases matching TRBD2. This CDR3 is built from 16 residues. The J segment lost 12 bases and the V segment lost 5 bases, leaving 14 bases of the junction unmatched. The germline V gene encodes CDR1 LNHNV and CDR2 YYDKDF (reference sequence). Here the CDR3 DNA reads TGTGCCACCAGCCTTGCGCCGCTAGCGGGAGGGCCAGGGCAGTTCTTC. This sequence encodes CATSLAPLAGGPGQFF.

This chain links TRBV30 with TRBJ2-4; TRBD2 matches 7 bases. The CDR3 sequence is 16 residues long. Germline CDR1 is GTSNPN and CDR2 is SVGIG (reference sequence). The junction had 16 bases not matched to a gene; V was cut back by 2 bases and J by 9 bases. Here the CDR3 reads CAWSPTSPLIIGIQYF. The CDR3, as DNA: TGTGCCTGGAGTCCGACTAGCCCTCTCATTATCGGCATTCAGTACTTC.

CDR3 DNA: TGTGCCAGCAGCCTTACAGGTTATTATGGCTACACCTTC. Its protein product is CASSLTGYYGYTF. The chain couples TRBV6-5 to TRBJ1-2; the D gene is possibly TRBD1 (5 bases). The V and J ends lost 6 bases and 5 bases respectively, with 13 bases between them. The CDR3 has 13 amino acids. In germline, CDR1 is MNHEY, CDR2 SVGAGI.

This sequence joins TRBV18 and TRBJ2-5, with 8 nucleotides matching TRBD1. The ends lost 3 bases at V and 5 bases at J; junction bases unmatched: 8. Germline V gene data show CDR1 as KGHSH and CDR2 as LQKENI. This CDR3 comprises 15 residues. The CDR3 bases are TGTGCCAGCTCACCTCTGGACAGGGTGTCGGAGACCCAGTACTTC. As protein: CASSPLDRVSETQYF.

This chain connects TRBV28 to TRBJ1-3, with a tentative D call TRBD1 (5 bases). The CDR3 has 15 residues. The V end was cut by 2 bases, the J end by 4 bases, with 12 bases between. CDR1 MDHEN and CDR2 SYDVKM come from the germline V gene. The chain's CDR3 is CASSLPQGGGNTIYF. CDR3 in DNA: TGTGCCAGCAGTTTACCGCAGGGTGGAGGAAACACCATATATTTT.

The sample holds a few counts of this clone. This CDR3 is also generated by other DNA sequences in the sample. The rearrangement uses TRBV7-9 and TRBJ2-7; 8 bases align to TRBD2. The CDR3 has 14 amino acids. Germline V gene data show CDR1 as SEHNR and CDR2 as FQNEAQ (reference sequence). J lost 6 bases, V lost 3 bases, and 7 bases had no gene match. CDR3 in amino acids: CASSFSGASREQYF. In DNA form, the CDR3 reads TGTGCCAGCAGCTTTAGCGGGGCCTCCCGCGAGCAGTACTTC.

The gene calls are TRBV11-2 and TRBJ1-4; D might be TRBD1 (6 bases). V was clipped by 4 bases and J by 8 bases, with 20 bases between them. This CDR3 has 16 residues. Germline V gene data show CDR1 as SGHAT and CDR2 as FQNNGV. For the CDR3, the DNA is TGTGCCAGCAGCTCCCTCCCGGGGGGCCGGGGGGAAAAACTGTTTTTT. Its translation: CASSSLPGGRGEKLFF.

The chain joins TRBV4-1 to TRBJ2-7; possibly TRBD1 for D (5 bases). Germline V gene lookup returns CDR1 MGHRA and CDR2 YSYEKL. The CDR3 consists of 15 residues. V was pared by 0 bases and J by 0 bases, with 9 bases between. CDR3 residues: CASSQEGAVSYEQYF. Here the CDR3 DNA reads TGCGCCAGCAGCCAAGAAGGGGCGGTCTCCTACGAGCAGTACTTC.

CDR3 loop: CASSLPPGEKQYF. CDR3 nucleotide sequence: TGTGCCAGCAGTTTGCCCCCAGGGGAGAAGCAGTACTTC. V is TRBV28 and J is TRBJ2-7; TRBD1 is a possible D gene (6 bases). V lost 3 bases and J lost 8, with 14 bases in between. The CDR3 consists of 13 residues. Per the germline V gene, CDR1 is MDHEN and CDR2 is SYDVKM.